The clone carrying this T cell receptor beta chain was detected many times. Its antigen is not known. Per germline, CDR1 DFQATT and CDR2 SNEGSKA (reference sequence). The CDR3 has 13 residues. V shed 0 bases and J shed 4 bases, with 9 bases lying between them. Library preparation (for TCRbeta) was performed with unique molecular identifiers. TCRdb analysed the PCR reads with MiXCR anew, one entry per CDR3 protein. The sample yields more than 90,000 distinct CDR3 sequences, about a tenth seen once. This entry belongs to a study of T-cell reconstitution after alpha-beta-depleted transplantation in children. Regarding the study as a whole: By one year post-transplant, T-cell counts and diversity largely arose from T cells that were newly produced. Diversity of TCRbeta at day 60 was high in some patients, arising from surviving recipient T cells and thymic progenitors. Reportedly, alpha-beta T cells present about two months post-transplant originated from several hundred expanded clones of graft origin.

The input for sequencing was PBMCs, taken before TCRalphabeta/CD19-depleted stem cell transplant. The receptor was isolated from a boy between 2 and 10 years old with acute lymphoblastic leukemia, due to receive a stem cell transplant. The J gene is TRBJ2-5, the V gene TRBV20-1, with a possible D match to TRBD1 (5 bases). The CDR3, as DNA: TGCAGTGCTAGAGATGGTGGGGCAGAGACCCAGTACTTC. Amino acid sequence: CSARDGGAETQYF.